This TCR beta chain was profiled in a study of regulatory T cells in long-lasting Graves disease. Time point meaning: newly diagnosed GD, antithyroid drugs for less than 3 months. With RNA extracted from PBMCs as input, the TCR library was made. This CDR3 is 15 amino acids long. The V gene lost 4 bases and the J gene lost 2 bases, with 15 bases spanning the gap. Germline V lookup: CDR1 SEHNR, CDR2 FQNEAQ (reference sequence). This clonotype has a count of ten or more. iRepertoire HTBI primers and Arm-PCR of CDR3 regions built TCR beta libraries. One entry per CDR3 protein results from TCRdb running MiXCR on the multiplex PCR reads. The sample holds 500,000 or so distinct CDR3 sequences, about a sixth seen once. The same specimen was also included in a second study, on T cells in Graves' hyperthyroidism and ophthalmopathy.

Sequenced material: peripheral blood mononuclear cells (PBMCs), taken at new diagnosis, from a patient treated with antithyroid drugs. This clonotype was sampled from a man between 40 and 49 years old with Graves disease. The gene calls are TRBV7-9 and TRBJ2-7; D might be TRBD1 (6 bases). The CDR3: CASSSSDGQTYEQYF. The CDR3 DNA reads TGTGCCAGCAGCTCCTCGGACGGACAGACCTACGAGCAGTACTTC.